The source of this T cell receptor (beta chain) is a study of blood T cell repertoires in COVID-19 (dated by TCRdb to about 2020). With respect to the entire study: The collaborator samples originated in the United States, Italy and Spain and spanned the acute and convalescent phases of COVID-19. Samples came from the ongoing ImmuneRACE study (first 160 participants) plus 1,254 subjects from 6 global collaborators. HLA class I and class II types, where available, came from metadata supplied by the sample provider rather than from assay-based typing. The prospective study material was composed of cDNA or gDNA derived from T cells, B-cell-depleted T cells, or PBMCs. Sample metadata almost always included a de-identified subject ID, COVID-19 status, age in years and sex. The repertoires were released in a freely available public database intended as a resource for research on the immune response to SARS-CoV-2. Deeply sampled blood TCRbeta repertoires from subjects exposed to, actively infected with, or recovered from COVID-19 were included in the dataset.

Overall study outcomes, separate from this receptor: The quantity of clinical and demographic metadata differed by source and by participant and was supplied without curation.

To note about this clone: It lacks a known antigen. No base quality information exists; no much larger clone differs at one position.

TCRbeta CDR3 regions were amplified from genomic DNA using the immunoSEQ Assay, a bias-controlled multiplex PCR. The published analysis was carried out like this. The number of nucleated cells in each sample was estimated from the amplification of reference gene primers within the assay. To quantify the absolute abundance of each unique TCRbeta CDR3 rearrangement, sequence reads were collapsed and filtered. For each sample, productive Simpson clonality was calculated as the square root of Simpson's diversity index over productive rearrangements. The source is immuneACCESS, and TCRdb retained only in-frame sequences with V and J called. Part of the clones is not carried over; for the studies checked, unresolved V genes explain less than half of this, and the remainder is unexplained. Clone size and the V and J calls come from that table; the DNA yielded D and trimming. In all, the sample holds 200,000 to 250,000 clones, and 70% to 90% of those were seen once. Together, the top ten hold over 3% of the sample.

Here V drops 3 bases and J drops 4 bases, and the junction holds 5 bases not matched to any gene. CDR1 and CDR2 were assigned from the germline V gene as SGDLS and YYNGEE. From the cysteine up to the phenylalanine, the CDR3 has a length of 17 residues. The DNA shown is the 51-base CDR3, in frame from base 1. Enrolling through a virtual design, the prospective study's participants ranged in age from roughly 18 to 90 years and lived across more than 20 United States geographic areas. Cohort assignment in the prospective study relied on participant-reported clinical history from a screening survey and a study questionnaire. Each participant in the prospective study had whole blood, serum and a nasopharyngeal or oropharyngeal swab collected by mobile phlebotomists. Participants in the prospective study had the option to provide additional blood draws and questionnaires over a 2-month period. Blood samples from the prospective study were shipped frozen or at room temperature prior to DNA extraction.

The sequence came from a woman aged 40 to 50 with acute COVID-19. The sequenced sample consisted of PBMCs or T cells enriched from blood (not recorded which). Recombination linked TRBV9 to TRBJ2-2; 14 nucleotides in the junction match TRBD2. The DNA sequence is TGTGCCAGCAGCGATGGGACTAGCGGGGGTAGCACCGGGGAGCTGTTTTTT. Its translation reads: CASSDGTSGGSTGELFF.